The TCR beta chain under discussion was sequenced for a study of blood T cell repertoires in COVID-19. At the level of the study: Sources were T cells, B-cell-depleted T cells, or PBMCs; the material itself was cDNA or gDNA.

CDR1 and CDR2 from the germline V gene are MNHEY and SVGEGT. The V gene end was trimmed by 2 bases and the J gene end by 2 bases; junction bases not matched to a gene: 4. The CDR3 length is 16 residues. Sequencing used immunoSEQ multiplex PCR; TCRdb keeps in-frame clones, though not all of them. The sample yields about 480,000 clones, around nine tenths seen once. The rearrangement links TRBV6-2 or TRBV6-3 to TRBJ2-1; the match to TRBD2 covers 9 bases. The sample consisted of PBMCs or T cells enriched from blood (not recorded which). This sequence originates from a woman aged 40 to 55 who had recovered from COVID-19. The DNA for the CDR3 is TGTGCCAGCAGTTACCCAAGACTAGCGGCCTACAATGAGCAGTTCTTC. This codes for CASSYPRLAAYNEQFF.